Reported below is one TCR beta chain. Its specificity is unknown. The data are from a study of cytomegalovirus exposure and HLA in healthy donors. The study ran its PCR with 60 Vbeta and 13 Jbeta primers. In the authors' methods: Later, about 80 million unique TCR beta chains were counted in an analysis, and approximately 10 million of them were shared. Clones were sequenced by immunoSEQ multiplex PCR, and TCRdb holds only the in-frame ones, with some missing. Clone size and V and J calls were adopted from that table, with D and trimming inferred from the DNA. The table shows 150,000 to 250,000 clones, with 70% to 85% occurring only once. Notes on the study in general: Most TCR sequences were uncommon, yet certain public TCRs appeared in many donors. Association of a missense DCLRE1C variant with TCR beta V- and J-gene trimming was reported in a later analysis. Later on, analysis showed that most CMV-associated TCR beta chains appeared to be HLA-restricted.

V lost 0 bases, J lost 8 bases, and 17 bases lay in between. The CDR3 extends over 16 amino acids. CDR1 is SGDLS and CDR2 is YYNGEE in the germline V gene. The clonotype comes from a boy under 10 years old in good health and CMV-seronegative. Sequences were obtained from PBMCs. The chain combines TRBV9 with TRBJ1-4; tentatively, D is TRBD1 (5 bases). DNA of the CDR3: TGTGCCAGCAGCGTAGGGGACGGGCAGGGAGGGGAAAAACTGTTTTTT. This codes for CASSVGDGQGGEKLFF. Variable domain in full (rest from reference TRBV9 and TRBJ1-4): DSGVTQTPKHLITATGQRVTLRCSPRSGDLSVYWYQQSLDQGLQFLIQYYNGEERAKGNILERFSAQQFPDLHSELNLSSLELGDSALYFCASSVGDGQGGEKLFFGSGTQLSVL.